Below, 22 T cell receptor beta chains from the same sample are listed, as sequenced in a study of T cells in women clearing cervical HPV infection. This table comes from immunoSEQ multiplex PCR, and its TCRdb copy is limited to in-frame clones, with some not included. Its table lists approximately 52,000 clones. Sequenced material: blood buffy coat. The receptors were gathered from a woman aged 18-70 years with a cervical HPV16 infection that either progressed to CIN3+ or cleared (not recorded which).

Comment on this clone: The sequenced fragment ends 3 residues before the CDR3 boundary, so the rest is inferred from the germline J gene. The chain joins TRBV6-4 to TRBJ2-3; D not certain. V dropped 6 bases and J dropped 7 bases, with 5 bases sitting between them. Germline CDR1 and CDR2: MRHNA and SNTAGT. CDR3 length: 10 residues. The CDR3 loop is CASSPNTQYF. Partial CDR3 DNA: TGTGCCAGCAGCCCCAATACG.

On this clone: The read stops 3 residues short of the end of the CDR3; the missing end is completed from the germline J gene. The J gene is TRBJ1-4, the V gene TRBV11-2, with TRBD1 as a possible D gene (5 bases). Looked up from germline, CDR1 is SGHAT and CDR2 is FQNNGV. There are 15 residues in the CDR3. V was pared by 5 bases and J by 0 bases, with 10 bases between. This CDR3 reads CASSRQGTTNEKLFF. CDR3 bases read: TGTGCCAGCAGCCGCCAGGGAACAACTAATGAAAAA. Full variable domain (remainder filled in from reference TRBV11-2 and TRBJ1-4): EAGVAQSPRYKIIEKRQSVAFWCNPISGHATLYWYQQILGQGPKLLIQFQNNGVVDDSQLPKDRFSAERLKGVDSTLKIQPAKLEDSAVYLCASSRQGTTNEKLFFGSGTQLSVL.

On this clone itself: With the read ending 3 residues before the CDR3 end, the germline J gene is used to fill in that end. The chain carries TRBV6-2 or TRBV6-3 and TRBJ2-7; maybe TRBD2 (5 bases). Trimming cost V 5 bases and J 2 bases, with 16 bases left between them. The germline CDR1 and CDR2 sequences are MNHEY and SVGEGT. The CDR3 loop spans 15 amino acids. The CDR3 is CASSLQWTGTYEQYF. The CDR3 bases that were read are TGTGCCAGCAGTCTCCAATGGACGGGGACCTACGAG.

The part of the CDR3 DNA that was read is TGTGCTAGTGGTTTGTCACAGGGAGAA. Translation gives CASGLSQGE. The CDR3 in full is CASGLSQGEAFF. The chain joins TRBV12-5 to TRBJ1-1; possibly TRBD1 for D (6 bases). The read is 3 residues too short to cover the CDR3 end, so that end is filled in from the germline J gene. This CDR3 is built from 12 residues. Germline-derived CDR1 and CDR2 are LGHNT and FRNRAP.

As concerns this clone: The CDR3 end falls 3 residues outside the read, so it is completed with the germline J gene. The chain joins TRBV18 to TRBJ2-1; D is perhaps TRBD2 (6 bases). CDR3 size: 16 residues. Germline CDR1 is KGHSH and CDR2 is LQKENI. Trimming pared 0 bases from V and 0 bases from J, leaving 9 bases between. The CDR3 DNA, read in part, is TGTGCCAGCTCACCACCCGCGGGGAGCTCCTACAATGAG. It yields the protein CASSPPAGSSYNE. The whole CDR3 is CASSPPAGSSYNEQFF.

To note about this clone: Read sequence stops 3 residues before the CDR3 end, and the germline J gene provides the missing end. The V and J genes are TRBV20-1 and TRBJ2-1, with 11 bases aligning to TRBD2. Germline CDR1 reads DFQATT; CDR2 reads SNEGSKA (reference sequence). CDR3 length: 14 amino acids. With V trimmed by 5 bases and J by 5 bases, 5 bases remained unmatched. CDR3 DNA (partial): TGCAGTGCTCGACTAGCGGGAACTAACAATGAG. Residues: CSARLAGTNNE. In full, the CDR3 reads CSARLAGTNNEQFF.

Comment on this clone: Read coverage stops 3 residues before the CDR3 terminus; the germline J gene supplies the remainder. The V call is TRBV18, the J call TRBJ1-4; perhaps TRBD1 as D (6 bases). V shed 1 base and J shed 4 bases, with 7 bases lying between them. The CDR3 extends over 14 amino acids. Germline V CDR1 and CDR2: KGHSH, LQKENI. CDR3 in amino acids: CASSPQQGNEKLFF. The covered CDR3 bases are TGTGCCAGCTCACCACAACAGGGTAATGAAAAA.

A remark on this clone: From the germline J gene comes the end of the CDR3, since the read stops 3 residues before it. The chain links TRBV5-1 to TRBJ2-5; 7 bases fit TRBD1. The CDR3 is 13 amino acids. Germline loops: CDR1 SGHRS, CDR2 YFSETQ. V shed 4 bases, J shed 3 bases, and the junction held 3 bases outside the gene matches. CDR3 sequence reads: CASSQTGKETQYF. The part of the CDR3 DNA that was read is TGCGCCAGCAGCCAGACAGGGAAAGAGACC.

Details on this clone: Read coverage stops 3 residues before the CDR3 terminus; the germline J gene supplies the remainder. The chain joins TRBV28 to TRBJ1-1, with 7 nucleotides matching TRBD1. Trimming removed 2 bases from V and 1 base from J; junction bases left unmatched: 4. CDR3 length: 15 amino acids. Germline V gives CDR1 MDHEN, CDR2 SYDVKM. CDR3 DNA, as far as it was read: TGTGCCAGCAGTTTAGAGGGGGCGAGGAACACTGAA. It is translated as CASSLEGARNTE. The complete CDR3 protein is CASSLEGARNTEAFF.

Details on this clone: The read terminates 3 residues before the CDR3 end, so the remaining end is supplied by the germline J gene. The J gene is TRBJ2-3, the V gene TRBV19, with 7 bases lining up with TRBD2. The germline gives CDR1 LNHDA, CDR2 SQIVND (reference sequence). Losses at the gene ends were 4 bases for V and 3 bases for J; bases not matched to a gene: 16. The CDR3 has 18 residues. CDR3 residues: CASSTHYSAGDGTDTQYF. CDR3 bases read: TGTGCCAGTAGTACACACTATTCGGCGGGAGATGGTACAGATACG.

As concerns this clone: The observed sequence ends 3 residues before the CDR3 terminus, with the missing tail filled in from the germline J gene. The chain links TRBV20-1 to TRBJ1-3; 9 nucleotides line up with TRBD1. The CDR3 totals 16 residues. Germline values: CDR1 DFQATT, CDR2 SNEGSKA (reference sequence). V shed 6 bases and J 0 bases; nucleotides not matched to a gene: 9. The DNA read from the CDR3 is TGCAGTGCCCCCGTGGGACAGGGAGACTCTGGAAACACC. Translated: CSAPVGQGDSGNT. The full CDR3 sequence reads CSAPVGQGDSGNTIYF.

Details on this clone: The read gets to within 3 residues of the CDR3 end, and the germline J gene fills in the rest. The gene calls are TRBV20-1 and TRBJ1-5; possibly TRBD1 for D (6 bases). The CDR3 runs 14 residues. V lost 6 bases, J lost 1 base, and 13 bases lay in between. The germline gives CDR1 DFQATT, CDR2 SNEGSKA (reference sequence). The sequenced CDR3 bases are TGCAGTGCAGGGCGGGGGCTGAGCAATCAGCCC. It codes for CSAGRGLSNQP. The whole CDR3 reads CSAGRGLSNQPQHF.

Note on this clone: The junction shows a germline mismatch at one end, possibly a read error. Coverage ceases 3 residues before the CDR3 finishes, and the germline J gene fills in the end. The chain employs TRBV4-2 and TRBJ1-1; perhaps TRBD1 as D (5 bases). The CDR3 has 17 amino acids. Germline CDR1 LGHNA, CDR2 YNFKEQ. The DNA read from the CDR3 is TGCGCCAGCAGCCAAGAACGACATGGGGCGATGGCCACTGAA. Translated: CASSQERHGAMATE. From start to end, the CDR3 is CASSQERHGAMATEAFF.

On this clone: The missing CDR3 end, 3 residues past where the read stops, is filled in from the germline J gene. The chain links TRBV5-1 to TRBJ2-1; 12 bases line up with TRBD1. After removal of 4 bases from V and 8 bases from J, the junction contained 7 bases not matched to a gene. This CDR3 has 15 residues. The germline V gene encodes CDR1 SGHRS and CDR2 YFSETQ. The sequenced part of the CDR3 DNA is TGCGCCAGCAGCGCGGGACAGGGGGCAGGTTATGAG. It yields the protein CASSAGQGAGYE. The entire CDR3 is CASSAGQGAGYEQFF.

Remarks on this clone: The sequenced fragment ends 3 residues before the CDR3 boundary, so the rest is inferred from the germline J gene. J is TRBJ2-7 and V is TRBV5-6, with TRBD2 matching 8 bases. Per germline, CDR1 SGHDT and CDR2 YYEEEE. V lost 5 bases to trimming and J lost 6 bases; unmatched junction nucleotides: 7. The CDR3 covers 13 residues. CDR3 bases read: TGTGCCAGCAGACTCGGGGGGGCCCTCGAG. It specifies CASRLGGALE. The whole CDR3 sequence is CASRLGGALEQYF. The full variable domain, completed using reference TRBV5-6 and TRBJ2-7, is DAGVTQSPTHLIKTRGQQVTLRCSPKSGHDTVSWYQQALGQGPQFIFQYYEEEERQRGNFPDRFSGHQFPNYSSELNVNALLLGDSALYLCASRLGGALEQYFGPGTRLTVT.

The CDR3 protein is CASRPTGTGASEQYF. The sequenced CDR3 bases are TGTGCCAGCCGACCGACCGGGACAGGGGCATCCGAG. This chain uses TRBV28 with TRBJ2-7, with 10 bases that match TRBD1. The read falls 3 residues short of the CDR3 end, and the missing part is taken from the germline J gene. CDR1 and CDR2 (germline): MDHEN, SYDVKM. J lost 6 bases, V lost 8 bases, and 13 bases had no gene match. The CDR3 totals 15 residues.

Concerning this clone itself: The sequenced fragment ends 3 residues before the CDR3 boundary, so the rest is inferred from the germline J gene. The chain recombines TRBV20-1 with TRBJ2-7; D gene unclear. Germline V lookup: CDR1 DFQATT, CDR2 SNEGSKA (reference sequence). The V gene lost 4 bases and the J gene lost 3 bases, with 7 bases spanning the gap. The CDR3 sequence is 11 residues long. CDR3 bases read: TGCAGTGCTACGGGTCTCTACGAG. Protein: CSATGLYE. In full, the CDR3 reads CSATGLYEQYF.

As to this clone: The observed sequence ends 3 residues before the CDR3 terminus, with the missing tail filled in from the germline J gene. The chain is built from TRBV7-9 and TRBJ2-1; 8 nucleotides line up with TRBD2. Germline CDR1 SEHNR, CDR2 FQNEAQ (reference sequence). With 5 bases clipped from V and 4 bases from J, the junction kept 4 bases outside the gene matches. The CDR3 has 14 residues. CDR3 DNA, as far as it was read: TGTGCCAGCAGCCGGACTAGCACGTACAATGAG. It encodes CASSRTSTYNE. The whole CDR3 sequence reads CASSRTSTYNEQFF.

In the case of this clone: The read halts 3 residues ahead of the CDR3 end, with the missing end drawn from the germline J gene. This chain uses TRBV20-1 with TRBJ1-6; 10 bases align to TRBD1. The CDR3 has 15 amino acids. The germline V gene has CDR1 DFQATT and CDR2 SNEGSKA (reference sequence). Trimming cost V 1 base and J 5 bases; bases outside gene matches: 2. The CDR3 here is CSARGDRGDNSPLHF. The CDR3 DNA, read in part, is TGCAGTGCTAGAGGGGACAGGGGTGATAATTCACCC.

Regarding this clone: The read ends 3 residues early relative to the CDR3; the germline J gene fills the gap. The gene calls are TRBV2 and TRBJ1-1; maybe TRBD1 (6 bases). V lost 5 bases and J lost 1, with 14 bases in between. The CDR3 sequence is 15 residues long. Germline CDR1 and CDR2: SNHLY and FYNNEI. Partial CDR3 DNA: TGTGCCAGCAGTATCCGACAGGCGCCGAACACTGAA. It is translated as CASSIRQAPNTE. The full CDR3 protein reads CASSIRQAPNTEAFF.

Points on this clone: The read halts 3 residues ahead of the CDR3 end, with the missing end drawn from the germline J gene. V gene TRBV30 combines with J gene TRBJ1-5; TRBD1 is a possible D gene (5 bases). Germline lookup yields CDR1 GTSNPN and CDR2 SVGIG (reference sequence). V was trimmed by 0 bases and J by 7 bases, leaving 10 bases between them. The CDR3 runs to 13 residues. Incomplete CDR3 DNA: TGTGCCTGGAGTGTACGGGGGATACAGCCC. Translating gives CAWSVRGIQP. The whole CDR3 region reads CAWSVRGIQPQHF.

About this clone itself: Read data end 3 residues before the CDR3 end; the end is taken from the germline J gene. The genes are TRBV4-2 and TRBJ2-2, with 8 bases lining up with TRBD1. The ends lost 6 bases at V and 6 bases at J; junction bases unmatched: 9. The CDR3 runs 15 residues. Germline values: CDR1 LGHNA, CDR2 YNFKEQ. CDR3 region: CASRFRDRRPGELFF. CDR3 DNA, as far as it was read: TGTGCCAGCAGATTCCGGGACAGGAGACCCGGGGAG.